This is a list of T cell receptor beta chains from one sample in a study of radiation and T cells in renal cell carcinoma. Profiling relied on immunoSEQ multiplex PCR, and the TCRdb table lists in-frame clones only, not all of them. The sample holds around 8,400 clones, over 60% seen once. The sequenced sample was tumor tissue, obtained from a patient whose treatment was nephrectomy without radiotherapy. Receptors were obtained from a man aged 60-69 years with renal cell carcinoma. Both conserved end residues are part of each CDR3. Fields, in order: CDR3 length, V gene, J gene, CDR3 protein.

>15|TRBV5-6|TRBJ2-1
CASSWTSGMYNEQFF
>12|TRBV19|TRBJ1-5
CASSENNQPQHF
>12|TRBV18|TRBJ2-5
CASSPGAETQYF
>14|TRBV4-2|TRBJ2-2
CASSQADRAGELFF
>13|TRBV5-4|TRBJ2-3
CASKRGGVDTQYF
>14|TRBV28|TRBJ2-7
CASSSGTGSYEQYF
>15|TRBV9|TRBJ2-1
CASSVGTSSYNEQFF
>13|TRBV28|TRBJ1-2
CASSLLGDYGYTF
>15|TRBV7-3|TRBJ2-3
CASSLTAQSTDTQYF
>13|TRBV29-1|TRBJ1-1
CSGGEDPNTEAFF
>15|TRBV4-1|TRBJ2-7
CASSQVGTGPYEQYF
>12|TRBV6-1|TRBJ2-2
CASSAFAGELFF
>15|TRBV4-3|TRBJ2-5
CASSQDVMHQETQYF
>15|TRBV19|TRBJ1-1
CASSIGDRGWTEAFF
>13|TRBV7-9|TRBJ2-2
CASSQYVAGELFF
>16|TRBV15|TRBJ2-2
CATSRDRGVGTGELFF
>15|TRBV5-1|TRBJ2-7
CASSLDPTGTYEQYF
>18|TRBV7-2|TRBJ2-1
CASRLEGLAGDPYNEQFF
>14|TRBV5-1|TRBJ1-2
CASSVEGVGNGYTF
>12|TRBV2|TRBJ2-4
CASREDSVNEYF
>13|TRBV28|TRBJ1-5
CASLKTLNQPQHF
>16|TRBV7-6|TRBJ2-3
CASSLGTSGSTDTQYF
>14|TRBV7-8|TRBJ1-1
CASSSRTGNTEAFF
>14|TRBV28|TRBJ1-1
CASTLGQPNTEAFF
>14|TRBV13|TRBJ2-1
CASSSRGSYNEQFF
>16|TRBV5-1|TRBJ1-3
CASSPQPDVTGNTIYF
>16|TRBV6-1|TRBJ1-2
CASSEEAGKPIYGYTF